This T cell receptor beta chain emerged from a study of blood T cell repertoires in COVID-19. Across the study: COVID-19 samples, acute and convalescent, were from the United States, Italy and Spain. T cells, B-cell-depleted T cells, or PBMCs supplied cDNA or gDNA.

Under the authors' procedure: Cell counts per sample came from amplifying reference gene primers. Only in-frame clones appear in the TCRdb table, and some are missing; sequencing was by immunoSEQ multiplex PCR. D and trimming come from the DNA, and the V and J calls and clone size come from that table. The data show approximately 150,000 clones, with over 70% seen just once and around 8.7% held by the top ten. Per germline, CDR1 LNHDA and CDR2 SQIVND (reference sequence). V shed 4 bases, J shed 0 bases, and the junction held 5 bases outside the gene matches. The CDR3 runs 16 residues. The chain has TRBV19 and TRBJ2-5; 10 bases map to TRBD1. The sample consisted of peripheral blood. This sequence originates from a man between 50 and 59 years old with active or convalescent COVID-19. CDR3 bases: TGTGCCAGTAGTACGGGGACAGGGGAATACCAAGAGACCCAGTACTTC. This translates into CASSTGTGEYQETQYF.